Each of the 26 T cell receptor beta chains below was sequenced from the same sample in a study of technical replicates of blood from several donors. Sequencing used immunoSEQ multiplex PCR; TCRdb keeps in-frame clones, though not all of them. The sample consists of about 87,000 clones, about 95% of them appearing once. Sample: T cells isolated from PBMCs. The receptors stem from a human donor in good health.

This chain joins TRBV7-9 and TRBJ2-1, with 9 bases identical to TRBD2. After removal of 0 bases from V and 7 bases from J, the junction contained 16 bases not matched to a gene. This CDR3 is 19 amino acids long. CDR1 is SEHNR, CDR2 FQNEAQ, per germline (reference sequence). CDR3 sequence: CASSLARVAGAPKGNEQFF. CDR3 coding DNA: TGTGCCAGCAGCTTAGCGCGTGTAGCGGGAGCCCCTAAAGGGAATGAGCAGTTCTTC.

The chain has TRBV7-9 and TRBJ2-7; D is uncertain. Looked up from germline, CDR1 is SEHNR and CDR2 is FQNEAQ (reference sequence). V was pared by 3 bases and J by 5 bases, with 14 bases between. This CDR3 spans 14 amino acids. In DNA form, the CDR3 reads TGTGCCAGCAGCTTCCAACAGAGTACCGACGAGCAGTACTTC. It codes for CASSFQQSTDEQYF.

Remarks on this clone: Other DNA sequences in this sample translate to the same CDR3. The chain combines TRBV7-9 with TRBJ2-7; D is unclear. The CDR3 is made up of 13 amino acids. Trimming pared 1 base from V and 1 base from J, leaving 5 bases between. CDR1 is SEHNR, CDR2 FQNEAQ, per germline (reference sequence). The CDR3 sequence is CASSLVLSYEQYF. In DNA form, the CDR3 reads TGTGCCAGCAGCTTAGTTCTTTCCTACGAGCAGTACTTC.

This rearrangement joins TRBV28 to TRBJ2-1; possibly TRBD2 for D (5 bases). The ends were cut back, 5 bases at V and 12 bases at J, with 11 bases in the middle. The CDR3 sequence is 11 residues long. Germline assignment: CDR1 MDHEN and CDR2 SYDVKM. CDR3 residues: CASSLAGMQFF. CDR3 sequence (DNA): TGTGCCAGCAGTCTCGCGGGTATGCAGTTCTTC.

V and J are TRBV4-3 and TRBJ2-3; 9 positions agree with TRBD1. From germline, CDR1 is LGHNA and CDR2 YSLEER. This CDR3 has 15 amino acids. The ends lost 4 bases at V and 4 bases at J; junction bases unmatched: 6. The CDR3 DNA reads TGCGCCAGCAGCCGGCTGGGACAGGGCTCAGATACGCAGTATTTT. It encodes CASSRLGQGSDTQYF.

The chain uses TRBV2 and TRBJ1-2; D perhaps matches TRBD1 (5 bases). The V gene lost 10 bases and the J gene lost 0 bases, with 21 bases spanning the gap. Germline values: CDR1 SNHLY, CDR2 FYNNEI. The CDR3 runs to 16 residues. This chain's CDR3 is CATPWEGGAPNYGYTF. CDR3 in DNA: TGTGCCACACCCTGGGAGGGAGGGGCACCTAACTATGGCTACACCTTC.

The rearrangement uses TRBV7-3 and TRBJ1-1; no clear D gene. The CDR3 runs to 15 residues. Germline V gene data show CDR1 as SGHTA and CDR2 as FQGTGA. Trimming took off 0 bases at V and 3 bases at J, with 11 bases between the two ends. In nucleotides, the CDR3 is TGTGCCAGCAGCTTAACTTCACAGTCGGACACTGAAGCTTTCTTT. Residues: CASSLTSQSDTEAFF.

V gene TRBV6-5 combines with J gene TRBJ2-2; tentative D call: TRBD2 (5 bases). This CDR3 has 14 residues. Between the trimmed V and J ends, which lost 3 bases and 7 bases, there was a span of 12 bases. The V gene's germline CDR1 is MNHEY and CDR2 SVGAGI. The CDR3 DNA sequence: TGTGCCAGCAGTTATACGGACGGAGGCGGGGAGCTGTTTTTT. Encoded protein: CASSYTDGGGELFF.

This sequence joins TRBV27 and TRBJ2-1; D unresolved. Germline CDR1 is MNHEY and CDR2 is SMNVEV (reference sequence). V lost 7 bases and J lost 0, with 13 bases in between. The CDR3 runs to 15 residues. Written as DNA, the CDR3 is TGTGCCAGCATACGCGCGGCAAGCTCCTACAATGAGCAGTTCTTC. Translating it yields CASIRAASSYNEQFF.

This chain uses TRBV7-9 with TRBJ2-1; the match to TRBD2 covers 7 bases. Germline CDR1 reads SEHNR; CDR2 reads FQNEAQ (reference sequence). The CDR3 loop spans 16 amino acids. V lost 3 bases and J lost 4; bases outside the gene matches: 9. In nucleotides, the CDR3 is TGTGCCAGCAGCTTGTTGTCTAGCGGAGTATACAATGAGCAGTTCTTC. Protein: CASSLLSSGVYNEQFF.

The CDR3 sequence is CAISGPGVSTDTQYF. The CDR3 DNA sequence: TGTGCCATCAGTGGCCCAGGGGTGTCCACAGATACGCAGTATTTT. The chain uses TRBV10-3 and TRBJ2-3; possibly TRBD1 for D (6 bases). CDR3 length: 15 amino acids. Germline assignment: CDR1 ENHRY and CDR2 SYGVKD. V lost 4 bases and J lost 2, with 13 bases in between.

This chain uses TRBV2 with TRBJ2-7, with a possible D match to TRBD1 (5 bases). Trimming left V 4 bases short and J 3 bases short, with 13 bases between. The length of the CDR3 is 14 residues. Per germline, CDR1 SNHLY and CDR2 FYNNEI. The CDR3 DNA reads TGTGCCAGCAGTGCTGGGGCGCAGGGCTACGAGCAGTACTTC. Translating gives CASSAGAQGYEQYF.

V usage is TRBV6-4 and J usage is TRBJ2-5, with a possible D match to TRBD1 (5 bases). V was clipped by 2 bases and J by 3 bases, with 22 bases between them. The CDR3 totals 18 residues. Per the germline V gene, CDR1 is MRHNA and CDR2 is SNTAGT. Here the CDR3 reads CASSDLLGARTDKETQYF. CDR3 nucleotide sequence: TGTGCCAGCAGTGACCTTCTTGGGGCTAGAACCGACAAAGAGACCCAGTACTTC.

The rearrangement joins TRBV27 to TRBJ1-1; D call uncertain. V lost 3 bases to trimming and J lost 2 bases, with 10 bases between them. Per the germline V gene, CDR1 is MNHEY and CDR2 is SMNVEV (reference sequence). The CDR3 length is 14 residues. CDR3 in DNA: TGTGCCAGCAGTTTTGAGGGTCCCAACACTGAAGCTTTCTTT. This gives the protein CASSFEGPNTEAFF.

The rearrangement joins TRBV28 to TRBJ2-3; 9 bases fit TRBD1. V lost 3 bases, J lost 3 bases, and 13 bases stayed unmatched. The CDR3 spans 18 residues. Per germline, CDR1 MDHEN and CDR2 SYDVKM. CDR3: CASSFRLYRGQSTDTQYF. CDR3 coding DNA: TGTGCCAGCAGTTTTCGTTTGTACAGGGGGCAGTCGACAGATACGCAGTATTTT.

The genes are TRBV18 and TRBJ2-7, with D tentatively TRBD1 (5 bases). The V end was cut by 3 bases, the J end by 1 base, with 13 bases between. Germline values: CDR1 KGHSH, CDR2 LQKENI. There are 15 residues in the CDR3. CDR3 in amino acids: CASSPSTAASYEQYF. The CDR3 nucleotides are TGTGCCAGCTCACCTTCGACAGCAGCTTCCTACGAGCAGTACTTC.

This chain's CDR3 is CASSVGRVGDYGYTF. CDR3 nucleotide sequence: TGTGCCAGCAGCGTAGGGCGGGTCGGGGACTATGGCTACACCTTC. The chain links TRBV9 to TRBJ1-2; no definite D call. The CDR3 covers 15 residues. The germline V and J ends were trimmed by 0 bases and 3 bases, with 12 bases remaining between them. Germline loops: CDR1 SGDLS, CDR2 YYNGEE. Based on the CDR3 plus reference TRBV9 and TRBJ1-2, the full variable domain is DSGVTQTPKHLITATGQRVTLRCSPRSGDLSVYWYQQSLDQGLQFLIQYYNGEERAKGNILERFSAQQFPDLHSELNLSSLELGDSALYFCASSVGRVGDYGYTFGSGTRLTVV.

This sequence joins TRBV20-1 and TRBJ2-7; D perhaps matches TRBD2 (5 bases). This CDR3 has 11 amino acids. Germline V gene data show CDR1 as DFQATT and CDR2 as SNEGSKA (reference sequence). V was trimmed by 3 bases and J by 4 bases, leaving 7 bases between them. The CDR3 spells CSASTGYEQYF. As DNA, the CDR3 is TGCAGTGCTAGTACGGGATACGAGCAGTACTTC.

The V call is TRBV5-6, the J call TRBJ2-7, with 9 bases identical to TRBD1. The length of the CDR3 is 14 residues. Germline-derived CDR1 and CDR2 are SGHDT and YYEEEE. Unmatched junction bases numbered 9, after V lost 5 bases and J lost 6 bases. CDR3 DNA: TGTGCCAGCAGTCCCGGGACAGGGAATGCCGAGCAGTACTTC. This encodes CASSPGTGNAEQYF.

The chain uses TRBV6-6 and TRBJ2-3, with TRBD2 matching 10 bases. V was clipped by 5 bases and J by 5 bases; unmatched bases: 7. This CDR3 has 15 amino acids. Germline-derived CDR1 and CDR2 are MNHNY and SVGAGI (reference sequence). CDR3 sequence reads: CASSPSGRAGDTQYF. The CDR3 coding sequence is TGTGCCAGCAGTCCTAGCGGGAGAGCGGGAGATACGCAGTATTTT.

The chain uses TRBV9 and TRBJ1-2; a possible D gene is TRBD1 (6 bases). Trimming pared 3 bases from V and 0 bases from J, leaving 12 bases between. This CDR3 has 15 residues. Per the germline V gene, CDR1 is SGDLS and CDR2 is YYNGEE. The CDR3 region is CASSAGTLANYGYTF. The CDR3 region has the DNA TGTGCCAGCAGCGCAGGGACATTAGCTAACTATGGCTACACCTTC.

This clone was counted a single time. V gene TRBV18 combines with J gene TRBJ1-1, with D perhaps TRBD1 (5 bases). Between the trimmed V and J ends, which lost 2 bases and 5 bases, there was a span of 18 bases. Germline CDR1 reads KGHSH; CDR2 reads LQKENI. The length of the CDR3 is 16 residues. CDR3 sequence reads: CASSPSFLGAGTEAFF. DNA for the CDR3: TGTGCCAGCTCACCATCTTTTTTAGGGGCAGGAACTGAAGCTTTCTTT.

This chain connects TRBV4-3 to TRBJ1-2; D gene unclear. Germline CDR1 LGHNA, CDR2 YSLEER. Trimming took off 1 base at V and 2 bases at J, with 8 bases between the two ends. The CDR3 contains 14 residues. CDR3 coding DNA: TGCGCCAGCAGCCAAGTACGCCAGAACTATGGCTACACCTTC. This encodes CASSQVRQNYGYTF.

CDR3 protein: CASSSAGGIYEQYF. CDR3 DNA: TGCGCCAGCAGCTCGGCGGGAGGTATCTACGAGCAGTACTTC. This chain uses TRBV5-1 with TRBJ2-7; 8 bases align to TRBD2. The trim removed 3 bases at V and 3 bases at J, leaving 5 bases unmatched. The germline V gene has CDR1 SGHRS and CDR2 YFSETQ. The CDR3 is 14 amino acids.

This chain uses TRBV18 with TRBJ1-1; the D is unclear. The CDR3 spans 17 residues. V was pared by 2 bases and J by 4 bases, with 20 bases between. Looked up from germline, CDR1 is KGHSH and CDR2 is LQKENI. CDR3 sequence: CASSPGRVTTSGTEAFF. CDR3 DNA sequence: TGTGCCAGCTCACCAGGTCGGGTGACGACTTCGGGCACTGAAGCTTTCTTT.

The gene calls are TRBV5-4 and TRBJ2-1; D gene unclear. The germline V gene has CDR1 SGHNT and CDR2 YYREEE (reference sequence). The CDR3 is 12 residues long. The ends were cut back, 3 bases at V and 7 bases at J, with 8 bases in the middle. CDR3 loop: CASSSNPNEQFF. In DNA, the CDR3 is TGTGCCAGCAGCTCTAACCCGAATGAGCAGTTCTTC.